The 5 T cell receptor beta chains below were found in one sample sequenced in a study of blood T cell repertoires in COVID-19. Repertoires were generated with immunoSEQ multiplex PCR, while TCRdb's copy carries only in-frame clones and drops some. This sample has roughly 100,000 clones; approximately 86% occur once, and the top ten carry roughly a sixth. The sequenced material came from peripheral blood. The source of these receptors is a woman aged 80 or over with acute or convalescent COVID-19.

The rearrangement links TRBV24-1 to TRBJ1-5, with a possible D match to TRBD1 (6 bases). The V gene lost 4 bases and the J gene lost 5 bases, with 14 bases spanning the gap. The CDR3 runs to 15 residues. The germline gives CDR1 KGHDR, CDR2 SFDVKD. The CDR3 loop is CATSDPKGGDQPQHF. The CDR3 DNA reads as TGTGCCACCAGTGACCCAAAAGGGGGGGATCAGCCCCAGCATTTT.

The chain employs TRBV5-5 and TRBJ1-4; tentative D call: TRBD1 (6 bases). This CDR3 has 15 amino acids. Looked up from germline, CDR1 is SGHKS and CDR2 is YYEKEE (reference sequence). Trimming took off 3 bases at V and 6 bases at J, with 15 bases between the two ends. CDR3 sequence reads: CASSSTGRADEKLFF. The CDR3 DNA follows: TGTGCCAGCAGCTCTACAGGGAGAGCGGATGAAAAACTGTTTTTT.

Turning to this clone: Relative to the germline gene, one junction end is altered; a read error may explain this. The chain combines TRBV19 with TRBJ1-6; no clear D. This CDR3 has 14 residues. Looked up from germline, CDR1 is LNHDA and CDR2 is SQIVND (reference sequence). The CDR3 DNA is TGTGTCAGTAGTATAGCGCAGTCCAATTCACCCCTCCACTTT. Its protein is CVSSIAQSNSPLHF.

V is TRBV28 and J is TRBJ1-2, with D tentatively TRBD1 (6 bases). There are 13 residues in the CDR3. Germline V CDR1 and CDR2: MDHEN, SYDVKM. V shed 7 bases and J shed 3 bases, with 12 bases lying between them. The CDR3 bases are TGTGCCAGCACCAACAGGGCCGACTATGGCTACACCTTC. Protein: CASTNRADYGYTF.

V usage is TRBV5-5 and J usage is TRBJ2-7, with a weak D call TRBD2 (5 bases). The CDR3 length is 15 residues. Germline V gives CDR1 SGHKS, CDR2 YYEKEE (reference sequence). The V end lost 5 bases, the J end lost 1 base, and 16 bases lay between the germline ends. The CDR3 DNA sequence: TGTGCCAGCAGGTATCGAGTAGCGACGTCCTACGAGCAGTACTTC. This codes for CASRYRVATSYEQYF. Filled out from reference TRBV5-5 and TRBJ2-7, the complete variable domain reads DAGVTQSPTHLIKTRGQQVTLRCSPISGHKSVSWYQQVLGQGPQFIFQYYEKEERGRGNFPDRFSARQFPNYSSELNVNALLLGDSALYLCASRYRVATSYEQYFGPGTRLTVT.